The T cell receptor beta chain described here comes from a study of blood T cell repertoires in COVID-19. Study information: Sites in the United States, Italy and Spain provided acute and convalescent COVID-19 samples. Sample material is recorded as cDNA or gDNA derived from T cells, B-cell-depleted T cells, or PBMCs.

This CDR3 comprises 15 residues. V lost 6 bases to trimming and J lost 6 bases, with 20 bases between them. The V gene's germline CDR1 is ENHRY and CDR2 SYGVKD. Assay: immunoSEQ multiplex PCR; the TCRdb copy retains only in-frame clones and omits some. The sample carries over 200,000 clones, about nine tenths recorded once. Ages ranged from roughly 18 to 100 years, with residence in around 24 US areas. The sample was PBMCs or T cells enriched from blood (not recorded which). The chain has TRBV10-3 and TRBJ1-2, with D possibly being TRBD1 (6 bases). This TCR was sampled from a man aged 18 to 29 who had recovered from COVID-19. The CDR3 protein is CAIRHQGTVVNGYTF. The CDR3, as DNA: TGTGCCATCAGACACCAGGGGACCGTTGTTAATGGCTACACCTTC.